This TCR beta chain is from a study of STAT5B mutations in CD4+ large granular lymphocyte leukemia. Libraries were prepared by immunoSEQ multiplex PCR; TCRdb keeps only in-frame clonotypes and omits some of them. The data hold some 19,000 clones, with more than 65% observed a single time. V gave up 1 base and J gave up 4 bases, with 14 bases separating them. Germline V lookup: CDR1 MNHEY, CDR2 SMNVEV (reference sequence). CDR3 size: 16 residues. This clonotype was obtained from a human donor in good health. Sequenced material: CD4+ T cells from blood buffy coats. The gene calls are TRBV27 and TRBJ1-5; maybe TRBD1 (5 bases). In nucleotides, the CDR3 is TGTGCCAGCAGTTTATTTTCCAGGGATAAGAATCAGCCCCAGCATTTT. Its translation is CASSLFSRDKNQPQHF.